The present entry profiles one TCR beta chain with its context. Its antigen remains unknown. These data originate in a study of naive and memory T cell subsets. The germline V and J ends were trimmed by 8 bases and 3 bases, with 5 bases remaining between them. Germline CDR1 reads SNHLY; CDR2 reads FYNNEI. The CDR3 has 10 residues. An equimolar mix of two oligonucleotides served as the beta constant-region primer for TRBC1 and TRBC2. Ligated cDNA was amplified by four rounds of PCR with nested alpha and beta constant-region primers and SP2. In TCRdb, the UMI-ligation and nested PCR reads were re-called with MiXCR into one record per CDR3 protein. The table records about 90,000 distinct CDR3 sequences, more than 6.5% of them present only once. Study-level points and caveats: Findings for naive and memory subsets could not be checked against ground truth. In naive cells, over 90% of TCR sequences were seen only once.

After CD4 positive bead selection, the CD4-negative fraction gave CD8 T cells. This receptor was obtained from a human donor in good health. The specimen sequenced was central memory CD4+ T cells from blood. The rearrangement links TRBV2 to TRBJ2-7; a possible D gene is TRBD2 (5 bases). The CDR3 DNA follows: TGTGCCAGCCGGGACTACGAGCAGTACTTC. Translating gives CASRDYEQYF.